The clone carrying this T cell receptor (beta chain) came up a few times. What it binds is not known. Germline V lookup: CDR1 LNHDA, CDR2 SQIVND (reference sequence). With 6 bases clipped from V and 7 bases from J, the junction kept 5 bases outside the gene matches. This CDR3 contains 13 residues. These data originate in a study of CD8+CD57+ T cells in acquired aplastic anemia. Across the whole study: Sorting CD4+ and CD8+ cells gave DNA averaging approximately 2.9 ug. Researchers reported that healthy donors averaged approximately 9.8 million reads for CD4+ cells.

Study conclusions and caveats: The same twenty-nine CD8+ CDR3 sequences occurred in patients and in controls. Statistical testing detected no significant gap in CD8+ Simpson's diversity between patients and controls.

Genomic DNA constituted the template upon which TCR beta VDJ and CDR3 profiling was performed. TCRdb reanalysed the reads using MiXCR and keeps one entry per CDR3 protein. Of a few hundred thousand distinct CDR3 sequences in the sample, 61% were seen once. Material: sorted CD4+, CD8+, or CD8+CD57+ T cells (not recorded which) from PBMCs. The chain combines TRBV19 with TRBJ2-1; TRBD1 matches at 8 bases. This clonotype was obtained from a human donor in good health. CDR3 residues: CASSRQGRNEQFF. CDR3 nucleotide sequence: TGTGCCAGTAGCCGACAGGGGAGGAATGAGCAGTTCTTC.